Each of the 22 T cell receptor beta chains below was sequenced from the same sample in a study of Graves' ophthalmopathy and Graves' hyperthyroidism. For repertoire sequencing, the TCR beta CDR3 regions were amplified from RNA transcripts. Amplification began with first-round RT-PCR using HTBI primers, then second-round multiplex PCR was performed. One entry per CDR3 protein results from TCRdb running MiXCR on the multiplex PCR reads. The data contain approximately 700,000 distinct CDR3 sequences, roughly 40% of them seen just once; the ten biggest clones take up 40% to 55%. Material for sequencing was peripheral blood. The receptor set was obtained from an adult man with Graves' ophthalmopathy.

The chain uses TRBV25-1 and TRBJ1-2; D not resolved. V was clipped by 6 bases and J by 8 bases, with 25 bases between them. The CDR3 length is 16 residues. The germline V gene has CDR1 MGHDK and CDR2 SYGVNS. The CDR3 region has the DNA TGTGCCAGCAGCCAAGACTATTTGGGGTTGGGAGGGGGCTACACCTTC. This encodes CASSQDYLGLGGGYTF.

The V and J genes are TRBV7-9 and TRBJ1-1; unclear D gene. The germline gives CDR1 SEHNR, CDR2 FQNEAQ (reference sequence). V dropped 2 bases and J dropped 4 bases, with 11 bases sitting between them. The CDR3 has 14 residues. In nucleotides, the CDR3 is TGTGCCAGCAGCTTACCGGGAGCGGTCACTGAAGCTTTCTTT. Translation: CASSLPGAVTEAFF.

This clonotype was seen many times. The CDR3 DNA reads TGTGCCAGTAGTATTGACGGGCAGAACACTGAAGCTTTCTTT. Protein: CASSIDGQNTEAFF. This chain connects TRBV19 to TRBJ1-1, with unresolved D. V was cut by 3 bases and J by 1 base, with 9 bases left in between. CDR1 is LNHDA, CDR2 SQIVND, per germline (reference sequence). CDR3 size: 14 residues. Full variable domain (outside the CDR3, taken from reference TRBV19 and TRBJ1-1): DGGITQSPKYLFRKEGQNVTLSCEQNLNHDAMYWYRQDPGQGLRLIYYSQIVNDFQKGDIAEGYSVSREKKESFPLTVTSAQKNPTAFYLCASSIDGQNTEAFFGQGTRLTVV.

The chain joins TRBV10-3 to TRBJ1-2; TRBD1 aligns across 9 bases. V trimming: 4 bases; J trimming: 12 bases; junction bases outside the gene matches: 9. Germline values: CDR1 ENHRY, CDR2 SYGVKD. This CDR3 is built from 13 residues. As DNA, the CDR3 is TGTGCCATCAGTGGGGACAGGGCAGCGGGAAACACCTTC. This encodes CAISGDRAAGNTF.

This rearrangement joins TRBV24-1 to TRBJ1-5; TRBD1 might be the D (5 bases). CDR1 KGHDR and CDR2 SFDVKD come from the germline V gene. The V end was cut by 5 bases, the J end by 7 bases, with 20 bases between. This CDR3 contains 16 residues. DNA for the CDR3: TGTGCCACCAGTGCTAGAGTTCCAGGGTTTGAGCAGCCCCAGCATTTT. Translation: CATSARVPGFEQPQHF.

This clonotype was detected many times. The chain has TRBV10-1 and TRBJ1-5; D unresolved. This CDR3 is built from 8 residues. V was cut by 10 bases and J by 6 bases, with 1 base left in between. Germline CDR1 WNHNN, CDR2 SYGVQD (reference sequence). CDR3 sequence: CATQPQHF. DNA for the CDR3: TGCGCCACTCAGCCCCAGCATTTT.

This clonotype was seen just once. The junction does not match germline at one end; this may be a read error. The chain has TRBV29-1 and TRBJ2-7; TRBD1 matches at 10 bases. The germline V gene encodes CDR1 SQVTM and CDR2 ANQGSEA. This CDR3 contains 11 residues. CDR3 DNA sequence: TGTGCCTGGAACGACAGGGGGCACGAGTACTTC. Residues: CAWNDRGHEYF.

V and J are TRBV7-9 and TRBJ2-2; the match to TRBD2 covers 8 bases. The ends lost 5 bases at V and 3 bases at J; junction bases unmatched: 8. The CDR3 contains 16 residues. The germline gives CDR1 SEHNR, CDR2 FQNEAQ (reference sequence). DNA of the CDR3: TGTGCCAGCAGCCTCGTGTCAGCGGGAGACACCGGGGAGCTGTTTTTT. The encoded protein is CASSLVSAGDTGELFF.

The V gene is TRBV19, the J gene TRBJ1-1; 9 bases line up with TRBD1. V was clipped by 6 bases and J by 0 bases; unmatched bases: 11. The CDR3 length is 17 residues. CDR1 and CDR2 from the germline V gene are LNHDA and SQIVND (reference sequence). In nucleotides, the CDR3 is TGTGCCAGTAGGACGAGACAGGGGGTTATCCTGAACACTGAAGCTTTCTTT. This sequence encodes CASRTRQGVILNTEAFF.

The genes are TRBV13 and TRBJ1-6; a possible D gene is TRBD1 (5 bases). Deletions cut 6 bases from V and 9 bases from J, with 12 bases between. Looked up from germline, CDR1 is PRHDT and CDR2 is FYEKMQ (reference sequence). The CDR3 loop spans 13 amino acids. In nucleotides, the CDR3 is TGTGCCAGCAGTTTATTTAGGGGTTCACCCCTCCACTTT. Amino acid sequence: CASSLFRGSPLHF.

The chain links TRBV7-3 to TRBJ2-5, with a possible D match to TRBD1 (5 bases). Germline values: CDR1 SGHTA, CDR2 FQGTGA. The CDR3 has 15 amino acids. V was trimmed by 0 bases and J by 11 bases, leaving 19 bases between them. CDR3 coding DNA: TGTGCCAGCAGCTTAACGTGGGGTAAGGGGAATGAGCAGTACTTC. Its translation: CASSLTWGKGNEQYF.

The J gene is TRBJ2-1, the V gene TRBV7-3, with D perhaps matching TRBD1 (5 bases). Trimming left V 3 bases short and J 0 bases short, with 9 bases between. Looked up from germline, CDR1 is SGHTA and CDR2 is FQGTGA. This CDR3 is built from 15 residues. The CDR3 sequence is CASSLGPNSYNEQFF. The DNA of the CDR3 is TGTGCCAGCAGCTTGGGGCCAAACTCCTACAATGAGCAGTTCTTC.

This clonotype was detected many times. V and J are TRBV20-1 and TRBJ1-5; D ambiguous. Trimming cost V 3 bases and J 2 bases, with 5 bases left between them. Per the germline V gene, CDR1 is DFQATT and CDR2 is SNEGSKA (reference sequence). The CDR3 is made up of 12 amino acids. In DNA form, the CDR3 reads TGCAGTGCTAGGTCGGGCAATCAGCCCCAGCATTTT. Protein: CSARSGNQPQHF.

This clonotype appeared many times. This chain links TRBV29-1 with TRBJ2-5; 14 bases are a match to TRBD2. Per the germline V gene, CDR1 is SQVTM and CDR2 is ANQGSEA. The CDR3 runs 14 residues. Germline trimming cut 3 bases from V and 6 bases from J; bases unmatched to any gene: 3. CDR3 DNA: TGCAGCGTTGATGGGACTAGCGGGAGACAGACCCAGTACTTC. Its translation is CSVDGTSGRQTQYF.

This clonotype was seen at least ten times. This rearrangement joins TRBV7-3 to TRBJ2-7, with 8 positions matching TRBD2. The V segment lost 5 bases and the J segment 4 bases; nucleotides outside the gene matches: 7. CDR3 length: 14 residues. Germline-derived CDR1 and CDR2 are SGHTA and FQGTGA. The CDR3 DNA sequence: TGTGCCAGCAGCCCTCCCGGGAGGGAATACGAGCAGTACTTC. Translating it yields CASSPPGREYEQYF.

This chain's CDR3 is CASSGRTGGVYEQYF. The CDR3 DNA is TGTGCCAGCAGCGGGCGGACAGGGGGAGTATACGAGCAGTACTTC. The V and J genes are TRBV7-9 and TRBJ2-7, with 10 bases lining up with TRBD1. CDR1 and CDR2 from the germline V gene are SEHNR and FQNEAQ (reference sequence). CDR3 length equals 15 residues. Unmatched junction bases numbered 8, after V lost 5 bases and J lost 4 bases.

As concerns this clonotype: As the CDR3 is not closed by the conserved phenylalanine or tryptophan, this likely results from a read error. The DNA is left out, because the CDR3 cannot be placed on it with certainty; the CDR3 is given as TCRdb lists it. CDR3 sequence reads: CATSDRQTMATQS. The rearrangement links TRBV24-1 to TRBJ1-2. The CDR3 totals 13 residues, both ends included. Germline lookup yields CDR1 KGHDR and CDR2 SFDVKD.

This clonotype was seen more than once but under ten times. The chain couples TRBV6-2 or TRBV6-3 to TRBJ1-1; 9 bases fit TRBD1. Per the germline V gene, CDR1 is MNHEY and CDR2 is SVGEGT. CDR3 length: 13 residues. The trim removed 4 bases at V and 6 bases at J, leaving 3 bases unmatched. CDR3 in amino acids: CASSWDRAPEAFF. In nucleotides, the CDR3 is TGTGCCAGCAGTTGGGACAGGGCCCCTGAAGCTTTCTTT.

The chain carries TRBV24-1 and TRBJ1-5; TRBD1 matches 8 bases. After removal of 7 bases from V and 5 bases from J, the junction contained 3 bases not matched to a gene. Germline loops: CDR1 KGHDR, CDR2 SFDVKD. This CDR3 is 13 amino acids long. CDR3 protein: CATSTTGDQPQHF. The CDR3 DNA is TGTGCCACCAGCACGACAGGGGATCAGCCCCAGCATTTT.

CDR3 sequence: CASTDEGNSNQPQHF. In nucleotides, the CDR3 is TGTGCCAGCACCGATGAAGGGAATAGCAATCAGCCCCAGCATTTT. This rearrangement joins TRBV12-3 or TRBV12-4 to TRBJ1-5, with D unresolved. The length of the CDR3 is 15 residues. The V and J ends lost 7 bases and 0 bases respectively, with 13 bases between them.

This clonotype was seen more than once but under ten times. The V and J genes are TRBV7-2 and TRBJ2-5; no clear D. V was trimmed by 1 base and J by 4 bases, leaving 13 bases between them. CDR3 length: 15 amino acids. The germline CDR1 and CDR2 sequences are SGHTA and FQGNSA. The CDR3 is CASSLVVGLTETQYF. CDR3 sequence (DNA): TGTGCCAGCAGCTTAGTGGTAGGGCTGACAGAGACCCAGTACTTC.

V is TRBV13 and J is TRBJ2-5, with D maybe TRBD2 (5 bases). The CDR3 consists of 15 residues. Germline V gene sequence: CDR1 PRHDT, CDR2 FYEKMQ (reference sequence). V lost 1 base to trimming and J lost 9 bases, with 18 bases between them. The CDR3 DNA sequence: TGTGCCAGCAGCTTAGCAGGAGGTAGGCCCCAGCCCCAGTACTTC. Translation: CASSLAGGRPQPQYF.